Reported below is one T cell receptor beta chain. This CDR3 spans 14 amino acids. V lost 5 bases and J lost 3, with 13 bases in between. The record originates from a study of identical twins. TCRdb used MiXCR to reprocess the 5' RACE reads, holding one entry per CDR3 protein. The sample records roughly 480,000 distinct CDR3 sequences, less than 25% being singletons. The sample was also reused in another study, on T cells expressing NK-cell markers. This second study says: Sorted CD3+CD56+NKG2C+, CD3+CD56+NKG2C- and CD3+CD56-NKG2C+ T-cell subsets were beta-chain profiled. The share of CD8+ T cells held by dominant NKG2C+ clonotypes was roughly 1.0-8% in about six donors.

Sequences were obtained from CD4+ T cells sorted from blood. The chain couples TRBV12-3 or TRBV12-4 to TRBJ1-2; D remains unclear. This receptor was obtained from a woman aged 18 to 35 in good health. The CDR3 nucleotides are TGTGCCAGCAGTCTCCGGGGTCGGGACTATGGCTACACCTTC. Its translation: CASSLRGRDYGYTF.